Below are 19 T cell receptor beta chains sequenced from a single sample in a study of T cells in Graves' hyperthyroidism and ophthalmopathy. Using RNA transcripts as the source, TCR beta CDR3 regions were amplified. With the HTBI primer set, the TCR CDR3 went through a first round of RT-PCR. One entry per CDR3 protein, called by TCRdb with MiXCR from the multiplex PCR reads. The sample includes about 290,000 distinct CDR3 sequences, roughly 14% of them seen just once. Sequencing was done on a sample of blood. The receptors stem from a woman aged 25 to 39 with Graves' hyperthyroidism that later progressed to Graves' ophthalmopathy.

This clonotype was seen many times. The chain links TRBV12-3 or TRBV12-4 to TRBJ2-3; D gene uncertain. The CDR3 has 18 residues. Trimming removed 0 bases at V and 2 bases at J, with 18 bases between. The CDR3: CASSLAQKVVPHTDTQYF. The DNA for the CDR3 is TGTGCCAGCAGTTTAGCGCAGAAGGTTGTTCCGCACACAGATACGCAGTATTTT.

This clonotype was detected ten times or more. CDR3 loop: CASSLEVQGYEQYF. DNA for the CDR3: TGTGCCAGCAGCTTAGAGGTACAGGGCTACGAGCAGTACTTC. V and J are TRBV7-9 and TRBJ2-7; D might be TRBD1 (6 bases). Germline V gene data show CDR1 as SEHNR and CDR2 as FQNEAQ (reference sequence). Trimming left V 1 base short and J 3 bases short, with 10 bases between. The CDR3 length is 14 residues.

In this sample, this clonotype turned up many times. The gene calls are TRBV7-3 and TRBJ2-3, with TRBD2 identical over 7 bases. The CDR3 sequence is 18 residues long. Germline CDR1 is SGHTA and CDR2 is FQGTGA. With V trimmed by 4 bases and J by 4 bases, 17 bases remained unmatched. CDR3 DNA: TGTGCCAGCAGCTCCAACCCCCAGGGCGGGAGAGGCGCAGATACGCAGTATTTT. Protein sequence: CASSSNPQGGRGADTQYF.

This clonotype has at least ten counts. The chain uses TRBV10-3 and TRBJ1-1, with TRBD1 identical over 8 bases. Germline V gene sequence: CDR1 ENHRY, CDR2 SYGVKD. Trimming removed 2 bases from V and 5 bases from J; junction bases left unmatched: 7. The CDR3 covers 15 residues. CDR3 amino acids: CAISEIGGQGTEAFF. CDR3 nucleotide sequence: TGTGCCATCAGTGAGATAGGAGGACAGGGAACTGAAGCTTTCTTT.

This clonotype was seen ten or more times. The CDR3 is CASSQGADTEAFF. DNA of the CDR3: TGTGCCAGCTCACAGGGGGCGGACACTGAAGCTTTCTTT. The chain links TRBV18 to TRBJ1-1; 7 nucleotides match TRBD1. Germline lookup yields CDR1 KGHSH and CDR2 LQKENI. Trimming at V came to 4 bases and at J to 3 bases, leaving 2 bases not matched to a gene. The CDR3 extends over 13 amino acids. The full variable domain, with the rest looked up from reference TRBV18 and TRBJ1-1, is NAGVMQNPRHLVRRRGQEARLRCSPMKGHSHVYWYRQLPEEGLKFMVYLQKENIIDESGMPKERFSAEFPKEGPSILRIQQVVRGDSAAYFCASSQGADTEAFFGQGTRLTVV.

The sample holds many counts of this clonotype. At one end, the junction sequence differs from germline, possibly due to a read error. The J gene is TRBJ2-1, the V gene TRBV29-1; D is perhaps TRBD1 or TRBD2 (5 bases each). CDR1 is SQVTM, CDR2 ANQGSEA, per germline. The CDR3 is 13 amino acids. The CDR3 loop reads CSVEGGSYTEQFF. The CDR3 DNA follows: TGCAGCGTTGAAGGGGGGAGTTACACTGAGCAGTTCTTC.

This clonotype was detected ten times or more. This rearrangement joins TRBV12-3 or TRBV12-4 to TRBJ1-1; D is perhaps TRBD1 (5 bases). This CDR3 has 15 amino acids. V was clipped by 7 bases and J by 2 bases, with 17 bases between them. The CDR3 DNA is TGTGCCAGCATCCAATCCAGCAGGGTTAACACTGAAGCTTTCTTT. Its protein is CASIQSSRVNTEAFF.

This clonotype was observed many times. The CDR3 DNA is TGCGCCAGCAGCCCAGGACAGGGCGATCGCTATGAGCAGTACTTC. It specifies CASSPGQGDRYEQYF. This chain uses TRBV5-1 with TRBJ2-7, with 8 bases fitting TRBD1. Germline V gene data show CDR1 as SGHRS and CDR2 as YFSETQ. This CDR3 spans 15 amino acids. Unmatched junction bases numbered 13, after V lost 4 bases and J lost 7 bases.

At least ten counts were recorded for this clonotype. V is TRBV29-1 and J is TRBJ2-3, with 7 nucleotides matching TRBD2. CDR1 is SQVTM, CDR2 ANQGSEA, per germline. The CDR3 consists of 14 residues. V shed 7 bases, J shed 4 bases, and the junction held 11 bases outside the gene matches. The CDR3 sequence: CSARGGSRSDTQYF. CDR3 sequence (DNA): TGCAGCGCGAGGGGCGGGAGTCGATCAGATACGCAGTATTTT.

This clonotype was seen ten or more times. The genes are TRBV9 and TRBJ2-2, with a tentative D call TRBD1 (5 bases). CDR3 size: 15 residues. Trimming left V 0 bases short and J 7 bases short, with 13 bases between. The V gene's germline CDR1 is SGDLS and CDR2 YYNGEE. In nucleotides, the CDR3 is TGTGCCAGCAGCGTAGGGCAGGGATGGAACGGGGAGCTGTTTTTT. It yields the protein CASSVGQGWNGELFF.

This clonotype was seen many times. The genes are TRBV9 and TRBJ1-1; 7 bases match TRBD1. V was pared by 4 bases and J by 5 bases, with 11 bases of the junction left unmatched. The CDR3 totals 15 residues. The V gene's germline CDR1 is SGDLS and CDR2 YYNGEE. CDR3 DNA: TGTGCCAGCAGCCTTACCCCTACAGGGGATACTGAAGCTTTCTTT. Encoded protein: CASSLTPTGDTEAFF.

V gene TRBV4-2 combines with J gene TRBJ2-3; the match to TRBD2 covers 9 bases. V trimming: 0 bases; J trimming: 0 bases; junction bases outside the gene matches: 7. CDR3 length: 18 amino acids. Germline lookup yields CDR1 LGHNA and CDR2 YNFKEQ. The CDR3 DNA is TGTGCCAGCAGCCAAGATCGCCTAGCGGGGTTCAGCACAGATACGCAGTATTTT. Translated: CASSQDRLAGFSTDTQYF.

There are many counts of this clonotype. V usage is TRBV3-2 and J usage is TRBJ1-2. TRBV3-2 is marked as a pseudogene. The CDR3 runs 12 residues. DNA for the CDR3: TGTGCCAGCACAGGCAGATCCTATGGCTACACCTTC. As protein: CASTGRSYGYTF.

The sample holds many counts of this clonotype. This rearrangement joins TRBV6-1 to TRBJ1-1; no clear D gene. This CDR3 region has 11 residues. Per germline, CDR1 MNHNS and CDR2 SASEGT. V was clipped by 3 bases and J by 2 bases, with 1 base between them. Here the CDR3 reads CASSDNTEAFF. CDR3 nucleotides: TGTGCCAGCAGTGACAACACTGAAGCTTTCTTT.

This clonotype was counted at least ten times. The chain is built from TRBV5-1 and TRBJ1-1; 7 bases match TRBD1. V shed 0 bases and J 1 base; nucleotides not matched to a gene: 3. Germline assignment: CDR1 SGHRS and CDR2 YFSETQ. The CDR3 loop spans 15 amino acids. The CDR3 sequence: CASSLVGGGNTEAFF. The CDR3 DNA is TGCGCCAGCAGCTTGGTAGGGGGCGGGAACACTGAAGCTTTCTTT.

This clonotype was observed at least ten times. V is TRBV11-2 and J is TRBJ2-5; D is uncertain. V was trimmed by 5 bases and J by 1 base, leaving 14 bases between them. From germline, CDR1 is SGHAT and CDR2 FQNNGV. The CDR3 contains 15 residues. The CDR3 loop reads CASSPPTNSQETQYF. In DNA, the CDR3 is TGTGCCAGCAGCCCTCCTACGAATTCCCAAGAGACCCAGTACTTC.

This clonotype was detected ten times or more. The junction and the germline gene differ at one end; a read error may be behind it. J is TRBJ2-7 and V is TRBV7-2; TRBD2 matches at 8 bases. This CDR3 is built from 15 residues. Germline assignment: CDR1 SGHTA and CDR2 FQGNSA. The CDR3 loop is CASRLGASGSREQYF. CDR3 bases: TGTGCCAGCAGATTAGGGGCGAGCGGGAGCAGAGAGCAGTACTTC.

This clonotype has at least ten counts. CDR3 in amino acids: CASESGGVYNEQFF. Written as DNA, the CDR3 is TGTGCCTCGGAGAGCGGAGGGGTATACAATGAGCAGTTCTTC. The chain has TRBV30 and TRBJ2-1, with a weak D call TRBD2 (6 bases). The CDR3 has 14 amino acids. The germline V gene encodes CDR1 GTSNPN and CDR2 SVGIG (reference sequence). Trimming pared 7 bases from V and 4 bases from J, leaving 17 bases between.

At least ten counts were recorded for this clonotype. J is TRBJ2-5 and V is TRBV10-3; D tentatively reads TRBD1 or TRBD2 (5 bases each). Germline lookup yields CDR1 ENHRY and CDR2 SYGVKD. Trimming removed 7 bases from V and 1 base from J, with 13 bases in between. CDR3 length equals 14 residues. CDR3 protein: CAIKGTGTQETQYF. DNA of the CDR3: TGTGCCATCAAAGGGACGGGCACCCAAGAGACCCAGTACTTC.